Described below is a single T cell receptor beta chain sequence and its context. The data derive from a study of blood T cell repertoires in COVID-19. Sequenced by immunoSEQ multiplex PCR; TCRdb stores in-frame clones only, minus some. The data show about 250,000 clones, with roughly 85% seen just once and about 4.3% held by the top ten. The CDR3 runs 16 residues. J lost 5 bases, V lost 2 bases, and 12 bases had no gene match. In germline, CDR1 is SGHRS, CDR2 YFSETQ. The source of this sequence is a woman in her twenties or thirties who had recovered from COVID-19. Sequenced material: PBMCs or T cells enriched from blood (not recorded which). The chain employs TRBV5-1 and TRBJ1-1, with 7 bases fitting TRBD1. In DNA form, the CDR3 reads TGCGCCAGCAGCTTCCTCCCCCAAGACAGGGTAACTGAAGCTTTCTTT. This translates into CASSFLPQDRVTEAFF.